The 3 T cell receptor beta chains in this list originate from one sample, sequenced in a study of T cell changes during pregnancy in multiple sclerosis. TCRdb's copy holds only in-frame clones and misses some; the assay was immunoSEQ multiplex PCR. The sample has about 34,000 clones; roughly 90% are singletons. Specimen: CD8+ T cells from peripheral blood mononuclear cells, collected in the third trimester of pregnancy. These receptors were obtained from a female donor with multiple sclerosis, enrolled in a pregnancy study.

The chain couples TRBV6-5 to TRBJ1-1, with 12 bases fitting TRBD1. The CDR3 is 15 amino acids. J was trimmed by 4 bases and V by 6 bases; bases with no gene match: 6. From germline, CDR1 is MNHEY and CDR2 SVGAGI. The chain's CDR3 is CASSRDRGRITEAFF. The CDR3 nucleotides are TGTGCCAGCAGCCGGGACAGGGGGCGCATCACTGAAGCTTTCTTT.

The V and J genes are TRBV10-3 and TRBJ2-3; 11 bases map to TRBD1. The germline CDR1 and CDR2 sequences are ENHRY and SYGVKD. J gave up 4 bases and V 6 bases, and 3 bases lay outside the gene matches. The CDR3 is 14 amino acids. This CDR3 is CAISRDRGSDTQYF. The CDR3 DNA is TGTGCCATCAGCCGGGACAGGGGGTCAGATACGCAGTATTTT.

J is TRBJ1-6 and V is TRBV7-9; D is ambiguous. Germline loops: CDR1 SEHNR, CDR2 FQNEAQ (reference sequence). The CDR3 length is 17 residues. The V gene lost 1 base and the J gene lost 9 bases, with 19 bases spanning the gap. The CDR3 loop is CASSLDSPASMGSPLHF. CDR3 bases: TGTGCCAGCAGCTTAGACTCGCCAGCGTCTATGGGTTCACCCCTCCACTTT.